The source of this T cell receptor (beta chain) is a study of Ad26.COV2.S vaccination and SARS-CoV-2 variants. Study as a whole: Within the COV1001 Ad26.COV2.S trial arm, the donor was enrolled. Once, or twice with 56 days between doses, Ad26.COV2.S was given intramuscularly.

Trimming cost V 8 bases and J 1 base; bases outside gene matches: 3. Germline V gene lookup returns CDR1 MDHEN and CDR2 SYDVKM. This CDR3 contains 13 residues. Sample treatment: some 20 received Ad26.COV2.S at low or high dose, single or two shots; about 5 received placebo; per-sample allocation not given. The investigators took samples on day 63 after the first vaccine or placebo injection. Points on this clone: The antigen remains undetermined.

Generated by immunoSEQ multiplex PCR, the TCRdb table keeps only in-frame clones and is missing some. The sample has over 450,000 clones, about 89% seen once; the top ten hold roughly 1.7%. Study-wide findings and caveats: People given the vaccine had a wider spike-specific TCR breadth than placebo recipients did. Researchers reported similar non-spike TCR breadth in vaccine and placebo recipients.

The sequencing here drew on peripheral blood, taken in a trial of Ad26.COV2.S vaccine versus placebo. J is TRBJ1-1 and V is TRBV28; 8 bases fit TRBD1. The receptor's source is a person between 18 and 59 years old who received the Ad26.COV2.S COVID-19 vaccine or a placebo. The CDR3 reads CASGTGGNTEAFF. CDR3 bases: TGTGCCAGCGGAACAGGGGGGAACACTGAAGCTTTCTTT.